This T cell receptor beta chain was obtained from a study of graft-versus-host responses after intestinal transplantation. Study-wide context: Every one of the recipients received anti-thymocyte globulin induction and afterwards took tacrolimus and steroids for about 3 years.

The repertoire was sequenced with immunoSEQ multiplex PCR; TCRdb's copy has only in-frame clones and lacks some. The sample consists of about 14,000 clones, 30% to 35% of them appearing once. CDR1 SGHTA and CDR2 FQGNSA come from the germline V gene. This CDR3 region has 15 residues. V dropped 1 base and J dropped 3 bases, with 11 bases sitting between them. This clone was seen only a few times. Irradiated stimulators labeled with violet dye, some 200,000 in number, were plated with some 200,000 CFSE-labeled responders. The chain combines TRBV7-2 with TRBJ2-3, with D possibly being TRBD1 (6 bases). Sequencing was performed on alloreactive CD8+ T cells from a mixed lymphocyte reaction culture, taken before intestinal transplant. Specified subset: CFSE-low proliferating T cells sorted from approximately 6-day pre-transplant mixed lymphocyte reaction (GvH or HvG direction). The origin of this receptor is a human patient who received an intestinal transplant. The CDR3 DNA reads TGTGCCAGCAGCTTAGTTGGGGGCGCAACAGATACGCAGTATTTT. The encoded protein is CASSLVGGATDTQYF.